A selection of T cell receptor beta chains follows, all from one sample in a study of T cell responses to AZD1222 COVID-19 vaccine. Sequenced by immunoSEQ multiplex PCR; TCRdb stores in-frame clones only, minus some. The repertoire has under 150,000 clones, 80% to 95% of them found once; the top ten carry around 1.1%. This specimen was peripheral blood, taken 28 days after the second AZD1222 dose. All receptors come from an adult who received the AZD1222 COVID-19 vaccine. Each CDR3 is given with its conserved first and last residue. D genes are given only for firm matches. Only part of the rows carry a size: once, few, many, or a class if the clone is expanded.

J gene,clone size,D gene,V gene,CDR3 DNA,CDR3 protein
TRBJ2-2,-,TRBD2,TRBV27,TGTGCCAGCAGTTTATGGGCGACAGGGGGACTAGCGGGGACGAACACCGGGGAGCTGTTTTTT,CASSLWATGGLAGTNTGELFF
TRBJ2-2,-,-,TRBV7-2,TGTGCCAGCAGCTTAGTGGCTTTCGAGGGCGGGGAGCTGTTTTTT,CASSLVAFEGGELFF
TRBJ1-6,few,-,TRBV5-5,TGTGCCAGCAGCTTCCCTGCGACAGAGAGGAGCTCCTATAATTCACCCCTCCACTTT,CASSFPATERSSYNSPLHF
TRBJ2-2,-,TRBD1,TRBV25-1,TGTGCCAGCAGTGCAGCACAGGGGGCGGTCGGGGAGCTGTTTTTT,CASSAAQGAVGELFF
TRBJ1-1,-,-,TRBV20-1,TGCAGTGCCCTCTATGGCACTGAAGCTTTCTTT,CSALYGTEAFF
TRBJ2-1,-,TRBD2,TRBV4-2,TGTGCCAGCAGCCAAACTAGCGGGGGGGCCAGTGAGCAGTTCTTC,CASSQTSGGASEQFF
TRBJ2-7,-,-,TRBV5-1,TGCGCCAGCAGCTTGGGTCAGGGGGGGACCTCCGAGCAGTACTTC,CASSLGQGGTSEQYF
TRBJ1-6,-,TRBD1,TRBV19,TGTGCCAGTAGTACCACAGGGGGAGATAATTCACCCCTCCACTTT,CASSTTGGDNSPLHF
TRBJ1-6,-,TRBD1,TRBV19,TGTGCCAGTACTTTCCGACAGGGTAATTCACCCCTCCACTTT,CASTFRQGNSPLHF
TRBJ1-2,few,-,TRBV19,TGTGCCAGTAGTTTTACCGCTAACTATGGCTACACCTTC,CASSFTANYGYTF
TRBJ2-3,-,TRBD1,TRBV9,TGTGCCAGCAGCGTCTTTGGACAGGAATCAGATACGCAGTATTTT,CASSVFGQESDTQYF
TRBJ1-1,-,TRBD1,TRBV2,TGTGCCAGCGGGTCCGCAGGGGGGGACACTGAAGCTTTCTTT,CASGSAGGDTEAFF
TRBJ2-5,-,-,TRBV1,TGCACCAGCAGCCAAGACTACGTAAGGGAGCTTACGGGGGAGACCCAGTACTTC,CTSSQDYVRELTGETQYF
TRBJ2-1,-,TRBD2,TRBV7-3,TGTGCCAGCAGCCCCGGGAGGGAGACCCACAATGAGCAGTTCTTC,CASSPGRETHNEQFF
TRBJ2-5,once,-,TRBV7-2,TGTGCCAGCAGCTACCCCGGGGCCCAAGAGACCCAGTACTTC,CASSYPGAQETQYF
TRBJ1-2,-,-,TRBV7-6,TGTGCCAGCAGCTTACAGGCCAACTATGGCTACACCTTC,CASSLQANYGYTF
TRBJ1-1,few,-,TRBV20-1,TGCAGTGCTCTCGACAACACTGAAGCTTTCTTT,CSALDNTEAFF
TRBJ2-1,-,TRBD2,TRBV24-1,TGTGCCACAAGTACTAGCGGGAGCTCCTACAATGAGCAGTTCTTC,CATSTSGSSYNEQFF
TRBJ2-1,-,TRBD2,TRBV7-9,TGTGCCAGCAGCTCCTCTTCGACCGGGACTAGTTTAGATGAGCAGTTCTTC,CASSSSSTGTSLDEQFF
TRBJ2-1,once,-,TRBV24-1,TGTGCCACCAGTGGGGGGCCAGACTCCTACAATGAGCAGTTCTTC,CATSGGPDSYNEQFF
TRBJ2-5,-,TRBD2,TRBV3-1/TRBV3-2,TGTGCCAGCAGCCAAGTTACCGGGACTAGCGGGGCCAAGACCCAGTACTTC,CASSQVTGTSGAKTQYF
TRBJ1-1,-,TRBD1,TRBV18,TGTGCCAGCTCGGACGGGACAGGGGCGGGCACTGAAGCTTTCTTT,CASSDGTGAGTEAFF
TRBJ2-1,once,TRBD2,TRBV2,TGTGCCAGCAGTGCAGCGGGAGGGAGAAATGAGCAGTTCTTC,CASSAAGGRNEQFF
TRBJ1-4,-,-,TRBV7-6,TGTGCCAGCAGCGCAACCAGGGTGTATAGCGAAAAACTGTTTTTT,CASSATRVYSEKLFF
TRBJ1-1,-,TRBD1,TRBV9,TGTGCCAGCAGCCCAGGAGACAGGGTCACTGAAGCTTTCTTT,CASSPGDRVTEAFF
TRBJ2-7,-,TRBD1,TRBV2,TGTGCCAGCAGTTCACAATCCGGGACAGGGGGTGGGCAGCAGTACTTC,CASSSQSGTGGGQQYF
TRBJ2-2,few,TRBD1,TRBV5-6,TGTGCCAGCAGCTTGCGGACAGGGGAGGGCGGGGAGCTGTTTTTT,CASSLRTGEGGELFF
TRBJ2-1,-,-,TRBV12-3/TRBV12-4,TGTGCCAGCAGCCTTTACAATGAGCAGTTCTTC,CASSLYNEQFF
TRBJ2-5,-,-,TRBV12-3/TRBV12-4,TGTGCCAGCAGTCCAGGGTGGGCAGAGACCCAGTACTTC,CASSPGWAETQYF
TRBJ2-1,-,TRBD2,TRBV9,TGTGCCAGCAGCGTAGTCCCTAGCGGGGGGTACAATGAGCAGTTCTTC,CASSVVPSGGYNEQFF
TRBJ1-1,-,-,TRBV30,TGTGCCTGGAGTGGGTCCTCAGGCGCTGAAGCTTTCTTT,CAWSGSSGAEAFF
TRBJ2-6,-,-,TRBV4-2,TGTGCCAGCAGCCAAATGGGAGTGATCTCTGGGGCCAACGTCCTGACTTTC,CASSQMGVISGANVLTF
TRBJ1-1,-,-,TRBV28,TGTGCCAGCAAGGTGGGCAGGGGTGAAGCTTTCTTT,CASKVGRGEAFF
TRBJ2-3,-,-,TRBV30,TGTGCCTGGAGTGGGTTGGGATTCACAGATACGCAGTATTTT,CAWSGLGFTDTQYF
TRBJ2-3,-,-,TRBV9,TGTGCCAGCAGCGCAGGGGCTAGACGAGGAGATACGCAGTGTTTT,CASSAGARRGDTQCF
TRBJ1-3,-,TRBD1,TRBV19,TGTGCCAGTAGTGCGGACAGGAGCAGAAACACCATATATTTT,CASSADRSRNTIYF
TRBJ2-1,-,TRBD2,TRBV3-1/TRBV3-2,TGTGCCAGCAGCCATGACCCGCCTAGCGGGGGCCGGAATGAGCAGTTCTTC,CASSHDPPSGGRNEQFF
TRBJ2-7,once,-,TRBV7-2,TGTGCCAGCAGCTTCCGGGGACACTCCTACGAGCAGTACTTC,CASSFRGHSYEQYF
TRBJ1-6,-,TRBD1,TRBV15,TGTGCCACCGCATCCCGGGACAGGGGTTATAATTCACCCCTCCACTTT,CATASRDRGYNSPLHF
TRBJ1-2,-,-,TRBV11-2,TGTGCCAGCAGCTTAGCGGACATCTATGGCTACACCTTC,CASSLADIYGYTF
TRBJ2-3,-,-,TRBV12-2,TGTGCAAGTCGCTTCCGATTGGGTAGCACAGATACGCAGTATTTT,CASRFRLGSTDTQYF
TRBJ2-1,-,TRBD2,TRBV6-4,TGTGCCACCTCGGGGGGGTCGTACAATGAGCAGTTCTTC,CATSGGSYNEQFF
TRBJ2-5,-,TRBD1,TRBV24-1,TGTGCCACCAGTGAAGGGACAGGGGAAACGGAGACCCAGTACTTC,CATSEGTGETETQYF
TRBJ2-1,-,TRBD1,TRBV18,TGTGCCAGCTCACCTGGGCCGAGGGACAGGGTATTCTTC,CASSPGPRDRVFF
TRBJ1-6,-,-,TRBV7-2,TGTGCCAGCAGCGCAGGAGGTGGTTCACCCCTCCACTTT,CASSAGGGSPLHF
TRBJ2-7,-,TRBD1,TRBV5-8,TGTGCCAGCAGCTTGGGGGACAGGGTCCACGAGCAGTACTTC,CASSLGDRVHEQYF
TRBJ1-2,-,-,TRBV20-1,TGCAGTGCTGCGGTGCACTATGGCTACACCTTC,CSAAVHYGYTF
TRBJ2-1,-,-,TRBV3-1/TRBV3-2,TGTGCCAGCAGCCGACAGTCGAGCTCCTACAATGAGCAGTTCTTC,CASSRQSSSYNEQFF
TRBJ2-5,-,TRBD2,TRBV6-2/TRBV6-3,TGTGCCAGCAGCGTTAGCGGGGGGGCCTGGGAGACCCAGTACTTC,CASSVSGGAWETQYF
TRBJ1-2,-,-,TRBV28,TGTGCCAGCAGTTTAGGAGGGGCAGTTCGCTATGGCTACACCTTC,CASSLGGAVRYGYTF
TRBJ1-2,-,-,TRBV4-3,TGCGCCAGCAGCCAAGATACAGGGAGACGGTATGGCTACACCTTC,CASSQDTGRRYGYTF